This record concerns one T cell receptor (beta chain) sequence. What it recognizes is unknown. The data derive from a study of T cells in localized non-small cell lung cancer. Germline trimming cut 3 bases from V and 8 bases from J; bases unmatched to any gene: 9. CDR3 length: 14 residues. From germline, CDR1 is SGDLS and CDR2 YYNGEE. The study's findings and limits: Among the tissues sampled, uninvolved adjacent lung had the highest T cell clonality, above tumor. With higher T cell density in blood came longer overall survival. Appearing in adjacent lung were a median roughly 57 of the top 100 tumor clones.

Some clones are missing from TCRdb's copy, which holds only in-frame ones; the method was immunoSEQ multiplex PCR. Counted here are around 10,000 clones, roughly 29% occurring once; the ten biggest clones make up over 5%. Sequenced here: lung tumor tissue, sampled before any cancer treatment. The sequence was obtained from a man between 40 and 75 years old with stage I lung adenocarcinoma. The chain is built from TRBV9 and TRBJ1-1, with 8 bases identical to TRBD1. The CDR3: CASSAGTGFREAFF. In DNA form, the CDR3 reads TGTGCCAGCAGCGCGGGGACAGGCTTTCGGGAAGCTTTCTTT.